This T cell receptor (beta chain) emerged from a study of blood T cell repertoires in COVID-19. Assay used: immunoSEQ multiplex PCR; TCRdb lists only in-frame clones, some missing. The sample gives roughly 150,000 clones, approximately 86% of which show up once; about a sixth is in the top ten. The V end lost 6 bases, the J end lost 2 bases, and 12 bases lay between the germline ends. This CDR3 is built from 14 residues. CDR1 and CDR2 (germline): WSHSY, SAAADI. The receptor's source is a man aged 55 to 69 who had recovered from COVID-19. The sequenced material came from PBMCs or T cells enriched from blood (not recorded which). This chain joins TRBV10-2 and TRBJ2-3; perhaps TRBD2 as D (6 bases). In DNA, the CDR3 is TGCGCCAGCAGATCGAGCGGGCCCACAGATACGCAGTATTTT. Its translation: CASRSSGPTDTQYF.